This T cell receptor beta chain came from a study of T cell responses to AZD1222 COVID-19 vaccine (dated by TCRdb to the early 2020s). About the study as a whole: AZD1222 recipients with second doses at about 4 weeks or about 12 weeks were pooled, because spike-specific TCR depth and breadth did not differ between schedules. A total of 240 or so trial participants underwent TCR sequencing, of whom about 200 had received two doses of AZD1222 and about 25 had received two doses of the MenACWY control vaccine. Trial participants were enrolled by age into 18-55, 56-69 and 70-plus year subgroups, with around 150, 28 and 57 TCR-sequenced participants respectively. Paper-wide results and their limitations: Participants were mostly white British, with more females than males. The authors suggested clonal diversity may have been underestimated. Because no day 14 peak-response samples were available, the repertoires could be characterized only after the peak T cell response. Nearly half of unique spike-specific TCRs reportedly recognized epitopes outside regions mutated in the B.1.351 and B.1.1.7 variants. The vaccine-associated CD4 TCRs covered the entire spike protein, and the dominant responses fell in regions 160-218 and 743-854. The 56-69-year group was small, and its depth increase did not reach significance, likely because of low power. Conclusions about previously exposed vaccinees were limited because only six AZD1222 recipients were SARS-CoV-2 seropositive at baseline. After two AZD1222 doses, spike-specific TCR breadth and depth were significantly higher than at day 0 and than in MenACWY recipients.

The CDR3 regions of human TCRbeta chains were analyzed by immunosequencing. In the source study's methods: TCRs in the repertoires were compared against a reference library of SARS-CoV-2-specific TCRs that had been generated with the MIRA antigen-specificity platform. Breadth was defined as the fraction of unique TCRs that were SARS-CoV-2-associated, and depth was defined as the fraction of total T cells that were SARS-CoV-2-associated. Using the MIRA data, every spike-specific TCR was mapped to the spike region that the TCR reacted to and assigned to either a CD4 or a CD8 class. Log10-transformed breadth and depth values were compared by one-way ANOVA with Sidak's multiple comparisons tests. TCRdb's version of the immuneACCESS table is confined to in-frame rearrangements and falls short of the full clone set. An unresolved V gene accounts for under half of the shortfall where checked; the remainder is of unknown origin. V, J and clone size are those of that table, while D and trimming were read from the DNA. This sample has 90,000 to 130,000 clones in its table, and roughly four fifths of those were observed once. The ten largest account for approximately 5% of the sample.

The time point label here, explained by the study, means: baseline before first vaccination. Vaccinee samples were obtained from the UK trials COV001 and COV002, which included a single-blind randomized controlled phase 2/3 trial of AZD1222 (ChAdOx1 nCoV-19) in healthy adults. Trial participant PBMC samples were collected at day 0 and day 28 after the second dose for TCRbeta chain sequencing. Measured from the cysteine to the phenylalanine, the CDR3 is 16 residues long. Only the CDR3 part of the read is kept: 48 bases, read in frame from the first base. CDR1 SGHNT and CDR2 YYREEE are derived from the germline V gene (reference sequence). Between the V and J ends, shortened by 0 bases and 0 bases respectively, the junction contains 10 bases. This clone was recorded only once. There is no known antigen for this receptor. The input lacks base qualities; no much larger clone sits a single base away.

The origin of this receptor is an adult in good health. The rearrangement combines TRBV5-4 with TRBJ2-4; a tentative D call is TRBD1 (6 bases match). Sequences were derived from peripheral blood, sampled on day 0 of AZD1222 vaccination. The nucleotide sequence is given as TGTGCCAGCAGCTTGGGGACAGCTATAGCCAAAAACATTCAGTACTTC. The encoded protein is CASSLGTAIAKNIQYF.